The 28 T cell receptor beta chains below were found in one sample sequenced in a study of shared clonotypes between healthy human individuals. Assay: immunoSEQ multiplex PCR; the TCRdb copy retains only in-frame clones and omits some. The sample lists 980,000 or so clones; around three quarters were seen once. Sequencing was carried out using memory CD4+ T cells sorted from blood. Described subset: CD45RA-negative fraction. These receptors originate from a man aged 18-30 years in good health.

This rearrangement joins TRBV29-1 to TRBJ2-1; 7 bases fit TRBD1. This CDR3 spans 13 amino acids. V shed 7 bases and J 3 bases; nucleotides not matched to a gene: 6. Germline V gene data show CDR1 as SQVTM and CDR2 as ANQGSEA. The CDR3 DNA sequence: TGCAGCGCCCACAGGGGTGACTACAATGAGCAGTTCTTC. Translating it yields CSAHRGDYNEQFF.

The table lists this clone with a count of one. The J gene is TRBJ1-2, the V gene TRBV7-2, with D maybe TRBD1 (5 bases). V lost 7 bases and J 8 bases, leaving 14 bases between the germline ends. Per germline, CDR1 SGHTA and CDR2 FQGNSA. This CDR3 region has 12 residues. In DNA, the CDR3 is TGTGCCAGCACCCAGGAGAGGGACGGCTACACCTTC. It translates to CASTQERDGYTF.

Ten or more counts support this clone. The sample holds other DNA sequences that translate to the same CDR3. The CDR3 loop reads CASSPGQGNYGYTF. Written as DNA, the CDR3 is TGTGCCAGTAGTCCGGGACAGGGGAACTATGGCTACACCTTC. The chain uses TRBV19 and TRBJ1-2; TRBD1 aligns across 10 bases. The CDR3 extends over 14 amino acids. Germline V gene data show CDR1 as LNHDA and CDR2 as SQIVND (reference sequence). The trim removed 5 bases at V and 2 bases at J, leaving 2 bases unmatched.

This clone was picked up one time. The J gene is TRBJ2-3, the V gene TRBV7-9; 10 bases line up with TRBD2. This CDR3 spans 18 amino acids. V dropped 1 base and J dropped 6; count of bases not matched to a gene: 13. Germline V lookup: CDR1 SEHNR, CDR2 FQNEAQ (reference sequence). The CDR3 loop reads CASSLGLAGVRMVDTQYF. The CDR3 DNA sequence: TGTGCCAGCAGCTTAGGGCTAGCGGGAGTGAGAATGGTGGATACGCAGTATTTT. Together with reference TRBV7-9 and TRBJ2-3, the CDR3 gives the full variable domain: DTGVSQNPRHKITKRGQNVTFRCDPISEHNRLYWYRQTLGQGPEFLTYFQNEAQLEKSRLLSDRFSAERPKGSFSTLEIQRTEQGDSAMYLCASSLGLAGVRMVDTQYFGPGTRLTVL.

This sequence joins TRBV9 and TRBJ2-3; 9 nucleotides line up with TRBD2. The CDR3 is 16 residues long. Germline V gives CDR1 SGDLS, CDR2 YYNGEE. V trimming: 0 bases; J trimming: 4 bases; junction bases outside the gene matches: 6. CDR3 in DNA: TGTGCCAGCAGCGTAGCTGCGGGAGGGCCCGCAGATACGCAGTATTTT. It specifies CASSVAAGGPADTQYF.

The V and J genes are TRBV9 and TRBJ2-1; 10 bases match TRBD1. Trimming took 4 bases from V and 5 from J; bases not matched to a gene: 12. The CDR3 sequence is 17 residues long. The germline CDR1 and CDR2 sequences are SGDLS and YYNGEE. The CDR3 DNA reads TGTGCCAGCAGCCCCCGACAGGGGGCGGAGGCGGACAATGAGCAGTTCTTC. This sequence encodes CASSPRQGAEADNEQFF.

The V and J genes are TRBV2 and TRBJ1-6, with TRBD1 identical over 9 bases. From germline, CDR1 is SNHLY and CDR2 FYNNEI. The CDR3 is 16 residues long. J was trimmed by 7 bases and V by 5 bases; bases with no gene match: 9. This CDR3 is CASSLQGAKGNSPLHF. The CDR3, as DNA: TGTGCCAGCAGTCTACAGGGGGCGAAGGGGAATTCACCCCTCCACTTT.

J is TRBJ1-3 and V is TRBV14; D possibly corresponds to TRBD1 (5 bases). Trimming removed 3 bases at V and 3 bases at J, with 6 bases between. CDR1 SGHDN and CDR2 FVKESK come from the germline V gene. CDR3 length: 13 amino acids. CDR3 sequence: CASSQGVGNTIYF. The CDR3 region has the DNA TGTGCCAGCAGCCAGGGGGTTGGAAACACCATATATTTT.

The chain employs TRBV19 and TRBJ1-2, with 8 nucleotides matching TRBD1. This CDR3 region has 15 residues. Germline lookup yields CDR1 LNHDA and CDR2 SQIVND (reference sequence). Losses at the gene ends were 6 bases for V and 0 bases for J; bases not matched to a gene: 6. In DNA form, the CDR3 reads TGTGCCAGTAGACTCCGGACAGGGACTAACTATGGCTACACCTTC. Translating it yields CASRLRTGTNYGYTF.

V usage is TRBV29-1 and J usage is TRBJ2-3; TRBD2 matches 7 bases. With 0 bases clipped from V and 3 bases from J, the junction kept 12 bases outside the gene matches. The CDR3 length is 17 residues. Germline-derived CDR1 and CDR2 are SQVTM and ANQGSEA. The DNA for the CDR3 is TGCAGCGTTGAAGATGCAGTGGAAGGGAGGGTGACAGATACGCAGTATTTT. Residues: CSVEDAVEGRVTDTQYF.

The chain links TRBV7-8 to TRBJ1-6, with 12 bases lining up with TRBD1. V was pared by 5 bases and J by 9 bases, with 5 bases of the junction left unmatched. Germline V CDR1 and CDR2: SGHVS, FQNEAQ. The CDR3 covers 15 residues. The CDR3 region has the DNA TGTGCCAGCAGCCAGCCGGGACAGGGGGCTTCACCCCTCCACTTT. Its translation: CASSQPGQGASPLHF.

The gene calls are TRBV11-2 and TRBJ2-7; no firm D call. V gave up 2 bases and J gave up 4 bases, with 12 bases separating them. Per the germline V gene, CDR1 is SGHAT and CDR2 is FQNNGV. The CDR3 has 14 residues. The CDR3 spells CASSLSPAAYEQYF. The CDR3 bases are TGTGCCAGCAGCTTATCCCCGGCAGCTTACGAGCAGTACTTC.

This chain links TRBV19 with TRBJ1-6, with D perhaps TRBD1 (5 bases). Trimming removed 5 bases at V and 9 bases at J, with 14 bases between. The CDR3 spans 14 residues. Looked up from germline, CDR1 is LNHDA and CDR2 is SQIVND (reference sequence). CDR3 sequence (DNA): TGTGCCAGTAGTCAGACACGGGGGAGTTCACCCCTCCACTTT. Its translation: CASSQTRGSSPLHF. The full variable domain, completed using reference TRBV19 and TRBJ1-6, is DGGITQSPKYLFRKEGQNVTLSCEQNLNHDAMYWYRQDPGQGLRLIYYSQIVNDFQKGDIAEGYSVSREKKESFPLTVTSAQKNPTAFYLCASSQTRGSSPLHFGNGTRLTVT.

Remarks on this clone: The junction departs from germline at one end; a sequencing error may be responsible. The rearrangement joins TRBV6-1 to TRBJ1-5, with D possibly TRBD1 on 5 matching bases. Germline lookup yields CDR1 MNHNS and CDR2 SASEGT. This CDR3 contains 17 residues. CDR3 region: CASTEGTDSYSNQPQHF. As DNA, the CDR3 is TGTGCCAGCACTGAAGGGACGGATAGTTATAGCAATCAGCCCCAGCATTTT.

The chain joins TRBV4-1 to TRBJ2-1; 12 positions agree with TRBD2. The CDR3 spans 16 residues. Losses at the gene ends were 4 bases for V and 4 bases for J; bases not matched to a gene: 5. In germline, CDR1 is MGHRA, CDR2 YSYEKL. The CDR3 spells CASSRVLAGGYNEQFF. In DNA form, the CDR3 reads TGCGCCAGCAGCCGGGTCCTAGCGGGAGGGTACAATGAGCAGTTCTTC.

CDR3 in DNA: TGTGCCAGTAGTATGGGCCCTCTAGCGGGAGAGGGGGAAGAGCAGTTCTTC. Amino acid sequence: CASSMGPLAGEGEEQFF. This chain links TRBV19 with TRBJ2-1; TRBD2 matches at 10 bases. This CDR3 comprises 17 residues. In germline, CDR1 is LNHDA, CDR2 SQIVND (reference sequence). V trimming: 3 bases; J trimming: 10 bases; junction bases outside the gene matches: 15.

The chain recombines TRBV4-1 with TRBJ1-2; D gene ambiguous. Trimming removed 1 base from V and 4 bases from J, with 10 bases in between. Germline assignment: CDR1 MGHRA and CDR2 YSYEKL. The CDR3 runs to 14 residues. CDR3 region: CASSQGGWGYGYTF. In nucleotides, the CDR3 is TGCGCCAGCAGCCAAGGGGGTTGGGGCTATGGCTACACCTTC.

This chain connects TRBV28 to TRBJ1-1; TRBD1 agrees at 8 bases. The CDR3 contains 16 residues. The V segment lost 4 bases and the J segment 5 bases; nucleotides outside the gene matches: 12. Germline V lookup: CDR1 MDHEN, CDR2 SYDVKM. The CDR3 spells CASSSGQGGVWTEAFF. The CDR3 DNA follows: TGTGCCAGCAGTTCCGGACAGGGAGGGGTTTGGACTGAAGCTTTCTTT.

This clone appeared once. For the CDR3, the DNA is TGTGCCAGCAGCTTGGTGGTAGGGGCTACCTACGAGCAGTACTTC. Its translation: CASSLVVGATYEQYF. V and J are TRBV5-8 and TRBJ2-7; D may be TRBD1 (5 bases). Deletions cut 0 bases from V and 2 bases from J, with 12 bases between. Per germline, CDR1 SGHTS and CDR2 YDEGEE. The length of the CDR3 is 15 residues.

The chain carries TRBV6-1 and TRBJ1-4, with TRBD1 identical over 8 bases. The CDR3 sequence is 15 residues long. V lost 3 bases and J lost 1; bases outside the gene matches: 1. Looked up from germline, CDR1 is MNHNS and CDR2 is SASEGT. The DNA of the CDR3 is TGTGCCAGCAGTGACGACAGGGGAACTAATGAAAAACTGTTTTTT. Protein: CASSDDRGTNEKLFF.

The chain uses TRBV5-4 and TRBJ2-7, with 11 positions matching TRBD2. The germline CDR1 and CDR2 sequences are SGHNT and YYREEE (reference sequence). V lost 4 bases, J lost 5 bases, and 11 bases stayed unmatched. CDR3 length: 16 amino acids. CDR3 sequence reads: CASSLPSGRQRDEQYF. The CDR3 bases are TGTGCCAGCAGCCTCCCTAGCGGGAGGCAACGGGACGAGCAGTACTTC.

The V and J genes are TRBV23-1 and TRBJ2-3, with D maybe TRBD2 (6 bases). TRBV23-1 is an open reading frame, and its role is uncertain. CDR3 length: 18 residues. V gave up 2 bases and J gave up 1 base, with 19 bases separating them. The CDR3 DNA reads TGCGCCAGCAGTCAAGGTAGGCGAGGGACTTTTGGCACAGATACGCAGTATTTT. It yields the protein CASSQGRRGTFGTDTQYF.

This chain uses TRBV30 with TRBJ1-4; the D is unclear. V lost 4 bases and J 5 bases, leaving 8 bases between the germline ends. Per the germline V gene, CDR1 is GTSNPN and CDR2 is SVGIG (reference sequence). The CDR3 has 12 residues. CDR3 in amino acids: CAWKAGNEKLFF. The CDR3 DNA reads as TGTGCCTGGAAGGCGGGGAATGAAAAACTGTTTTTT.

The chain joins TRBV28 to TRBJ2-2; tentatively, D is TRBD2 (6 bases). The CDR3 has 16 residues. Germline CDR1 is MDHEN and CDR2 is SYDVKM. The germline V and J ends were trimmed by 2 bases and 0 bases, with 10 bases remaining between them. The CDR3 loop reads CASSLAGTPNTGELFF. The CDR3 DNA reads TGTGCCAGCAGTTTAGCCGGGACTCCGAACACCGGGGAGCTGTTTTTT.

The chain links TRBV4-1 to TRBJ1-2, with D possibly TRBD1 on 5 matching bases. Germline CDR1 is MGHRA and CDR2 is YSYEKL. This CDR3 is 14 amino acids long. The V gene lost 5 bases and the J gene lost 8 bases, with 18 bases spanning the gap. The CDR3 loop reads CASSNPGTIYGYTF. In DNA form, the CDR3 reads TGCGCCAGCAGCAACCCGGGGACCATATACGGCTACACCTTC.

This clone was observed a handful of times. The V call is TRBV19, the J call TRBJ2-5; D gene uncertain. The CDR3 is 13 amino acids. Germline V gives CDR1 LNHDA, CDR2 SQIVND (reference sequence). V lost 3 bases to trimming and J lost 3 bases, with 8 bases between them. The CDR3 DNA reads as TGTGCCAGTAGTATGTCTATCGAAGAGACCCAGTACTTC. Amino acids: CASSMSIEETQYF.

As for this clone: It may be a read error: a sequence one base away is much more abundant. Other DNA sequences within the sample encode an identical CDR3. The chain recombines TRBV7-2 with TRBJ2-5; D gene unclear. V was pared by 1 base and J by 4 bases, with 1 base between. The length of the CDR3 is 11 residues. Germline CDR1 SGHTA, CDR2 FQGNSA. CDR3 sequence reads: CASSLVETQYF. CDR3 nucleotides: TGTGCCAGCAGCTTAGTAGAGACCCAGTACTTC.

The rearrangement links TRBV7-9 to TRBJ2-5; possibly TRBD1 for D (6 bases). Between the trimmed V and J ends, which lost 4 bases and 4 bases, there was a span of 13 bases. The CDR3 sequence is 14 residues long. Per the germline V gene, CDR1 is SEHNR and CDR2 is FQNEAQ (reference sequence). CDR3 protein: CASSSWTVPETQYF. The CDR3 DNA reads TGTGCCAGCAGCTCCTGGACAGTCCCAGAGACCCAGTACTTC.